The 9 T cell receptor beta chains listed next were all sequenced from one sample in a study of T cell responses to AZD1222 COVID-19 vaccine. Clones were sequenced by immunoSEQ multiplex PCR, and TCRdb holds only the in-frame ones, with some missing. The sample records 100,000 to 110,000 clones, about nine tenths being singletons. The sequences come from peripheral blood, collected on day 0 of AZD1222 vaccination. All receptors derive from an adult in good health.

CDR3 nucleotides: TGTGCCACCAGCGGGGGTCCACCGGGAGCCGCCTACGAGCAGTACTTC. The encoded protein is CATSGGPPGAAYEQYF. This sequence joins TRBV15 and TRBJ2-7, with TRBD2 as a possible D gene (6 bases). CDR3 size: 16 residues. Germline V gene data show CDR1 as LNHNV and CDR2 as YYDKDF (reference sequence). V lost 5 bases, J lost 2 bases, and 19 bases lay in between.

This rearrangement joins TRBV27 to TRBJ2-7; D uncertain. With 2 bases removed from V and 3 bases from J, the gap between germline ends came to 11 bases. This CDR3 is built from 14 residues. Per the germline V gene, CDR1 is MNHEY and CDR2 is SMNVEV (reference sequence). The chain's CDR3 is CASSLSPINYEQYF. The CDR3 DNA reads TGTGCCAGCAGTTTAAGCCCGATAAACTACGAGCAGTACTTC.

This rearrangement joins TRBV19 to TRBJ1-4; weak D call: TRBD1 (5 bases). The CDR3 is 13 residues long. V gave up 3 bases and J gave up 10 bases, with 12 bases separating them. The germline CDR1 and CDR2 sequences are LNHDA and SQIVND (reference sequence). The CDR3 sequence is CASSIRGGGKLFF. DNA of the CDR3: TGTGCCAGTAGTATCCGCGGGGGGGGAAAACTGTTTTTT.

V usage is TRBV2 and J usage is TRBJ2-3, with D hard to call. The V end lost 5 bases, the J end lost 3 bases, and 18 bases lay between the germline ends. The germline V gene has CDR1 SNHLY and CDR2 FYNNEI. There are 16 residues in the CDR3. The CDR3 nucleotides read TGTGCCAGCAGTAGGAACCCCTCGAAAGGGACAGATACGCAGTATTTT. Protein sequence: CASSRNPSKGTDTQYF.

The chain couples TRBV6-4 to TRBJ2-6; 7 bases map to TRBD1. This CDR3 has 16 residues. J lost 1 base, V lost 5 bases, and 5 bases had no gene match. Germline-derived CDR1 and CDR2 are MRHNA and SNTAGT. CDR3 DNA sequence: TGTGCCAGCAGTTCCCAACAGGGGTCTGGGGCCAACGTCCTGACTTTC. This gives the protein CASSSQQGSGANVLTF.

The chain carries TRBV6-5 and TRBJ2-5; D gene unclear. Looked up from germline, CDR1 is MNHEY and CDR2 is SVGAGI. The CDR3 length is 13 residues. The V end lost 4 bases, the J end lost 1 base, and 7 bases lay between the germline ends. CDR3 sequence (DNA): TGTGCCAGCAGTTCGGGCACCCAAGAGACCCAGTACTTC. This codes for CASSSGTQETQYF.

The chain employs TRBV9 and TRBJ2-1; 10 positions agree with TRBD2. Germline loops: CDR1 SGDLS, CDR2 YYNGEE. The CDR3 is made up of 18 amino acids. The V gene end was trimmed by 4 bases and the J gene end by 0 bases; junction bases not matched to a gene: 10. The CDR3 loop reads CASSLRTLAGGSYNEQFF. The CDR3 DNA is TGTGCCAGCAGCTTACGAACTTTAGCGGGAGGCTCCTACAATGAGCAGTTCTTC.

The chain uses TRBV6-4 and TRBJ1-2, with D possibly being TRBD1 (5 bases). The CDR3 has 16 residues. Trimming removed 2 bases at V and 3 bases at J, with 16 bases between. The germline V gene encodes CDR1 MRHNA and CDR2 SNTAGT. The CDR3 is CASSDDFGAPDYGYTF. The CDR3 DNA reads TGTGCCAGCAGTGACGATTTTGGGGCTCCGGACTATGGCTACACCTTC.

V and J are TRBV7-2 and TRBJ2-7; 8 nucleotides align to TRBD2. Germline-derived CDR1 and CDR2 are SGHTA and FQGNSA. There are 15 residues in the CDR3. Unmatched junction bases numbered 3, after V lost 2 bases and J lost 0 bases. The CDR3 region has the DNA TGTGCCAGCAGCTTAACTAGCGGTAGCTCCTACGAGCAGTACTTC. Amino acids: CASSLTSGSSYEQYF. Supplemented by reference TRBV7-2 and TRBJ2-7, the full variable domain reads GAGVSQSPSNKVTEKGKDVELRCDPISGHTALYWYRQSLGQGLEFLIYFQGNSAPDKSGLPSDRFSAERTGGSVSTLTIQRTQQEDSAVYLCASSLTSGSSYEQYFGPGTRLTVT.